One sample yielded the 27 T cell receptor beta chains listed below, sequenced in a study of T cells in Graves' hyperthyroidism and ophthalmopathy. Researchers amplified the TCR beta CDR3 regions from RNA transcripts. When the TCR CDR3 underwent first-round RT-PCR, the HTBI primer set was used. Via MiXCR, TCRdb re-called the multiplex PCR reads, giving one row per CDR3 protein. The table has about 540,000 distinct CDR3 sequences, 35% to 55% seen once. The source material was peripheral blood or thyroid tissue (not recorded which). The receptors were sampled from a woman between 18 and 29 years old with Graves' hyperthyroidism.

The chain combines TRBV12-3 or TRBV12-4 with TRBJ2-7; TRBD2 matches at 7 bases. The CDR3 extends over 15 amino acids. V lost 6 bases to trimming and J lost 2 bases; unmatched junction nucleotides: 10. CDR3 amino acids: CASRKGSGAPYEQYF. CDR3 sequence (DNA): TGTGCCAGCAGAAAAGGAAGCGGGGCCCCCTACGAGCAGTACTTC.

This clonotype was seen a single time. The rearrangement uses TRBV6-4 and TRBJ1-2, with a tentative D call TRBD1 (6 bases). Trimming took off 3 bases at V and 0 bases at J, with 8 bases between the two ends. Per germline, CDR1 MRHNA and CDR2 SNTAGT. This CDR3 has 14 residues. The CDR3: CASSEEGANYGYTF. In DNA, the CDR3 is TGTGCCAGCAGTGAAGAGGGGGCTAACTATGGCTACACCTTC.

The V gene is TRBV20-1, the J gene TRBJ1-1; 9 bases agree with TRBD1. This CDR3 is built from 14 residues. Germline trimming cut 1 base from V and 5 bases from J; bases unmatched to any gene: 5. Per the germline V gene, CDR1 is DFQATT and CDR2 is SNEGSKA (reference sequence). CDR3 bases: TGCAGTGCTAGAGGGGACAGGGCGAGTACTGAAGCTTTCTTT. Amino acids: CSARGDRASTEAFF.

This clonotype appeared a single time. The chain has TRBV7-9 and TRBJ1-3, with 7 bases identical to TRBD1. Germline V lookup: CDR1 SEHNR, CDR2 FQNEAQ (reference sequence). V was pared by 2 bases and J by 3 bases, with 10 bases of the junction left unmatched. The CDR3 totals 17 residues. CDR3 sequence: CASSLPDRQGSGNTIYF. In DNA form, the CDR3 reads TGTGCCAGCAGCTTACCCGACCGACAGGGAAGTGGAAACACCATATATTTT.

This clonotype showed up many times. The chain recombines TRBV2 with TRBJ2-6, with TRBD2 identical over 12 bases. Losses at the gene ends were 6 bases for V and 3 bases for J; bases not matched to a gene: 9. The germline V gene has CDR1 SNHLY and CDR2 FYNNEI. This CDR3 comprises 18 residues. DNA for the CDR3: TGTGCCAGCAGGGGGAGACTAGCGGGAGTTGGTGGGGCCAACGTCCTGACTTTC. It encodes CASRGRLAGVGGANVLTF.

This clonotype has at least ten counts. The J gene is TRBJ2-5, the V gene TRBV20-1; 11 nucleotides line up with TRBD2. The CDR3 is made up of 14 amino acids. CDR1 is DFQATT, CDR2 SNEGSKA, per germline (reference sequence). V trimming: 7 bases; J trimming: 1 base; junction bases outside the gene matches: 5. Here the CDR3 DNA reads TGCAGTGTCGGGACTAGCGGCACCCAAGAGACCCAGTACTTC. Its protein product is CSVGTSGTQETQYF.

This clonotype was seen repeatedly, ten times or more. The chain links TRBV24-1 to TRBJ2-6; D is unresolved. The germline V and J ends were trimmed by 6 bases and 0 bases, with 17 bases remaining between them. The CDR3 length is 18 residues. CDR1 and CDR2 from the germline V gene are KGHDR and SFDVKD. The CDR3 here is CATSNVPPLDSGANVLTF. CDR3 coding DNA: TGTGCCACCAGTAATGTCCCCCCACTGGACTCTGGGGCCAACGTCCTGACTTTC.

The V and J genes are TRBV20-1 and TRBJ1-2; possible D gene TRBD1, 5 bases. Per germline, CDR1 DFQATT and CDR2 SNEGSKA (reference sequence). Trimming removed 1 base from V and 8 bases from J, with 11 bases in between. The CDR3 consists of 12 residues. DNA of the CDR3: TGCAGTGCTAGAGGGGGGGGTCGGGGCTACACCTTC. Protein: CSARGGGRGYTF.

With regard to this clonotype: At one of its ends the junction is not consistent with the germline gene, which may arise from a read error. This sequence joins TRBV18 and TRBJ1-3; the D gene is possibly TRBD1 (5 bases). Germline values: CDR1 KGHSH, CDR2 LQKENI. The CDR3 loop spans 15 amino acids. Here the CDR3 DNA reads TGTGCCAGCTCACCATGGGGACTGTCTGGAGACACCATATATTTT. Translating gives CASSPWGLSGDTIYF.

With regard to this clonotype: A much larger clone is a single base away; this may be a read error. The CDR3 here is CAFRSGAETQYF. The CDR3 DNA follows: TGTGCCTTTCGTAGTGGGGCGGAGACCCAGTACTTC. The rearrangement uses TRBV6-2 or TRBV6-3 and TRBJ2-5, with D tentatively TRBD1 (5 bases). CDR1 MNHEY and CDR2 SVGEGT come from the germline V gene. There are 12 residues in the CDR3. The germline V and J ends were trimmed by 11 bases and 5 bases, with 15 bases remaining between them.

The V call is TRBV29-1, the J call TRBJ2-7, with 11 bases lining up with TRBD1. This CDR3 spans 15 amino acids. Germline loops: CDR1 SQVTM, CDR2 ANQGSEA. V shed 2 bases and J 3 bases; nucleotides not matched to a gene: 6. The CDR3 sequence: CSVEQRTGGSYEQYF. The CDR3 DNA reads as TGCAGCGTTGAACAAAGGACAGGGGGCAGCTACGAGCAGTACTTC.

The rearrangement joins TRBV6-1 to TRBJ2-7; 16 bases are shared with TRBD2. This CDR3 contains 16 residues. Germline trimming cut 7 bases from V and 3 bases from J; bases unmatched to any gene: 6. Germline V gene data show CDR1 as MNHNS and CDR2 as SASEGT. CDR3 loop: CASISGTSGRDYEQYF. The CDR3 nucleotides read TGTGCCAGCATCTCCGGGACTAGCGGGAGGGACTACGAGCAGTACTTC.

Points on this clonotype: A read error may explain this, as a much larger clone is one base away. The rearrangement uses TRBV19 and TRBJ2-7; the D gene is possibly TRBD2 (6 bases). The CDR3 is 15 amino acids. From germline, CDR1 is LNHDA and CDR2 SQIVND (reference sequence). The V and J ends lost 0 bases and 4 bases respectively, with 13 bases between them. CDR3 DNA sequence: TGTGCCAGTAGTATAGAGGTTAACGGGAGTTACGAGCAGTACTTC. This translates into CASSIEVNGSYEQYF. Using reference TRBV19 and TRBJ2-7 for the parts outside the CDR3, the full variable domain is DGGITQSPKYLFRKEGQNVTLSCEQNLNHDAMYWYRQDPGQGLRLIYYSQIVNDFQKGDIAEGYSVSREKKESFPLTVTSAQKNPTAFYLCASSIEVNGSYEQYFGPGTRLTVT.

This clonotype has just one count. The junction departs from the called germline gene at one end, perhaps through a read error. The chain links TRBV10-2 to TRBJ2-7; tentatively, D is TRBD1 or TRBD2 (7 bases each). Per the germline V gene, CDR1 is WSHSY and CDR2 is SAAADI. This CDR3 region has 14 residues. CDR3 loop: CASSPSGTAYEQYF. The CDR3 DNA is TGTGCCAGCTCACCGAGCGGGACAGCCTACGAGCAGTACTTC.

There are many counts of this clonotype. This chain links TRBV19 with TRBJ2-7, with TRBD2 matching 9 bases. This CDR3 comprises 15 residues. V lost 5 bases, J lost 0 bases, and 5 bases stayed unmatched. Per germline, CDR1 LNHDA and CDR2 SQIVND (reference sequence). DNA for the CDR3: TGTGCCAGTAGTCGGCTAGCGGGGACCTCCTACGAGCAGTACTTC. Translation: CASSRLAGTSYEQYF.

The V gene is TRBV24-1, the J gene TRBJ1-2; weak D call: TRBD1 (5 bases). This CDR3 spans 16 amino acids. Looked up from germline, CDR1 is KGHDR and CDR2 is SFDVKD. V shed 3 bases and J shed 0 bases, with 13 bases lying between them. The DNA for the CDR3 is TGTGCCACCAGTGATCCCAGGACACCCGCTAACTATGGCTACACCTTC. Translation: CATSDPRTPANYGYTF.

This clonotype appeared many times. The CDR3, as DNA: TGTGCCAGCAGCGGTACAGGGAGTGCCGGGGAGCTGTTTTTT. Translating gives CASSGTGSAGELFF. The rearrangement links TRBV7-2 to TRBJ2-2; a weak D match, TRBD1 (6 bases). CDR3 length equals 14 residues. Deletions cut 5 bases from V and 6 bases from J, with 13 bases between. From germline, CDR1 is SGHTA and CDR2 FQGNSA.

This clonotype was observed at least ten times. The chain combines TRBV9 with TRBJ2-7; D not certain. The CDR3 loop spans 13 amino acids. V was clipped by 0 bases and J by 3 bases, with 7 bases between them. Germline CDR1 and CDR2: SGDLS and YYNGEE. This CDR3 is CASSVGSNYEQYF. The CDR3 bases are TGTGCCAGCAGCGTAGGGTCCAACTACGAGCAGTACTTC.

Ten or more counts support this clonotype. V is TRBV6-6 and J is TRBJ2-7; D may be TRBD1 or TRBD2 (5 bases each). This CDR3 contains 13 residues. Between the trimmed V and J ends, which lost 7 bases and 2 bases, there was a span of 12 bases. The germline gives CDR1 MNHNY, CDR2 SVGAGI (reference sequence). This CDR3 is CASTIGTAYEQYF. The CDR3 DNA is TGTGCCAGCACCATCGGGACGGCCTACGAGCAGTACTTC.

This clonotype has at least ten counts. The CDR3 nucleotides are TGTGCCAGCAGCTCGCAACAGGGGGCAGAGACCCAGTACTTC. Its protein is CASSSQQGAETQYF. The rearrangement uses TRBV13 and TRBJ2-5; 9 bases align to TRBD1. Germline assignment: CDR1 PRHDT and CDR2 FYEKMQ (reference sequence). Losses at the gene ends were 4 bases for V and 4 bases for J; bases not matched to a gene: 4. There are 14 residues in the CDR3.

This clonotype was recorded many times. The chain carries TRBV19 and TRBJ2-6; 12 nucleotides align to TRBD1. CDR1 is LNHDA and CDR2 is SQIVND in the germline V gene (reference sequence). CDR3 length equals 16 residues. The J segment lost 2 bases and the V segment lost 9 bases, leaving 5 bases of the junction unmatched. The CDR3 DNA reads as TGTGCCAGCTCCGGGACAGGGGGCACTGGGGCCAACGTCCTGACTTTC. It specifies CASSGTGGTGANVLTF.

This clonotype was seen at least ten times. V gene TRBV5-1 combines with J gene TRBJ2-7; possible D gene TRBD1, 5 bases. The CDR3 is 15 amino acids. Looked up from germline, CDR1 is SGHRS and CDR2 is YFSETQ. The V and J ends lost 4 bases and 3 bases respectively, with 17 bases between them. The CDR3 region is CASSLGHQGGYEQYF. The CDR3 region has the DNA TGCGCCAGCAGCCTAGGGCACCAGGGTGGCTACGAGCAGTACTTC. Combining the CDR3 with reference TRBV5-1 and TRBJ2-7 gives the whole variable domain KAGVTQTPRYLIKTRGQQVTLSCSPISGHRSVSWYQQTPGQGLQFLFEYFSETQRNKGNFPGRFSGRQFSNSRSEMNVSTLELGDSALYLCASSLGHQGGYEQYFGPGTRLTVT.

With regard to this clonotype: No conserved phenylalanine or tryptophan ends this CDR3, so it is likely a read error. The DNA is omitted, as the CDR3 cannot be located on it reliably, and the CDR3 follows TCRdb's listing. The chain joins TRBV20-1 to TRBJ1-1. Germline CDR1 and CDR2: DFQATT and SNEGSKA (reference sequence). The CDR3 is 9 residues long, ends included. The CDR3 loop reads CSARDEAIP.

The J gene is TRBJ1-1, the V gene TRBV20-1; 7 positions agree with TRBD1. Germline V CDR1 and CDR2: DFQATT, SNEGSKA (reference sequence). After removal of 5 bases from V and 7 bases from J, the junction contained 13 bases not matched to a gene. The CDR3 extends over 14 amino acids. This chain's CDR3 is CSADREGGLSEAFF. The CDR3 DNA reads TGCAGTGCTGACAGGGAAGGGGGACTGAGTGAAGCTTTCTTT.

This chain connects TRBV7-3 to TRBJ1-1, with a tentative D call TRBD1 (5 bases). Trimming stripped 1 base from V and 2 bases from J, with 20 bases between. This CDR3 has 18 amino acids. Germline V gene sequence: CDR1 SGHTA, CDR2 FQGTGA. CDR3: CASSLNMDNGVGNTEAFF. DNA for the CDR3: TGTGCCAGCAGCTTAAATATGGACAATGGGGTTGGAAACACTGAAGCTTTCTTT.

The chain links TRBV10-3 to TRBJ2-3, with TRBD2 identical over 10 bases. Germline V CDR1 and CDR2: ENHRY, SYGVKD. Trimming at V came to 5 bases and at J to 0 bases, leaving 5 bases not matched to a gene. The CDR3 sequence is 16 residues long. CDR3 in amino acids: CAISQTSGTSTDTQYF. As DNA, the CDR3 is TGTGCCATCAGTCAAACTAGCGGGACAAGCACAGATACGCAGTATTTT.

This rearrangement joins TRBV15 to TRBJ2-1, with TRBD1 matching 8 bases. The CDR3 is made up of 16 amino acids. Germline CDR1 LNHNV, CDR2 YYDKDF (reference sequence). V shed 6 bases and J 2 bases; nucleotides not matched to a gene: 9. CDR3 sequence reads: CATRGMKDRAYNEQFF. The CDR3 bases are TGTGCCACCAGAGGTATGAAGGACAGGGCCTACAATGAGCAGTTCTTC.